What follows are 2 T cell receptor beta chains derived from one specimen sequenced in a study of shared clonotypes between healthy human individuals. Produced via immunoSEQ multiplex PCR; TCRdb's table is partial and in-frame only. The sample yields 2 million to 2.5 million clones, roughly 90% seen once. The sequenced sample was naive CD4+ T cells from PBMCs. Noted subset: CD45RA+ positively selected. All receptors come from a man between 18 and 29 years old in good health. Some clones in this sample may be carry-over from other donors' samples.

This clone was picked up a small number of times. V usage is TRBV28 and J usage is TRBJ1-1; D is undetermined. This CDR3 is built from 15 residues. V was shortened by 3 bases and J by 2 bases, with 13 bases between the two germline ends. CDR1 and CDR2 (germline): MDHEN, SYDVKM. CDR3 amino acids: CASSFASLPNTEAFF. CDR3 DNA: TGTGCCAGCAGTTTCGCCTCCCTACCTAACACTGAAGCTTTCTTT.

The rearrangement links TRBV19 to TRBJ1-1; 11 nucleotides agree with TRBD1. CDR1 and CDR2 (germline): LNHDA, SQIVND (reference sequence). V lost 6 bases to trimming and J lost 5 bases; unmatched junction nucleotides: 5. The CDR3 has 14 residues. The CDR3 reads CASRWTGGETEAFF. The DNA of the CDR3 is TGTGCCAGTAGGTGGACAGGGGGCGAGACTGAAGCTTTCTTT.